This T cell receptor (beta chain) was obtained from a study of identical twins. Study-wide results and caveats: Models predicted less out-of-frame TCR alpha sharing in monozygotic twins than was found. The study based its conclusions on cross-sectional statistical analysis and did not follow the same donors.

This clonotype was found many times. Its antigen is undetermined. With template switching, a universal primer site was added, and the cDNA carried unique molecular identifiers. TCRdb re-called the 5' RACE reads through MiXCR, storing one row per CDR3 protein. The sample includes roughly 150,000 distinct CDR3 sequences, roughly 3.5% seen only once; the top ten take more than 6.5%. This CDR3 spans 14 amino acids. Germline loops: CDR1 DFQATT, CDR2 SNEGSKA (reference sequence). With 8 bases clipped from V and 2 bases from J, the junction kept 8 bases outside the gene matches. Material: memory T cells sorted from blood. This clonotype originated in a man aged 18 to 29 in good health. V is TRBV20-1 and J is TRBJ2-1, with 8 bases matching TRBD2. The CDR3 region is CSTTREVTYNEQFF. The CDR3 nucleotides read TGCAGTACCACGCGGGAGGTAACCTACAATGAGCAGTTCTTC.